What follows are 27 T cell receptor beta chains derived from one specimen sequenced in a study of blood T cells in healthy people across ages. For the second PCR, which ran for about 7 to 12 cycles, a sample-barcoded 5' primer and a J-beta primer mix were used. One entry per CDR3 protein results from TCRdb running MiXCR on the 5' RACE reads. The data contain about a million distinct CDR3 sequences, roughly 51% of them singletons. Sequencing was performed on blood. The receptors stem from a woman aged 55-69 years in good health.

J is TRBJ1-2 and V is TRBV6-5; tentative D call: TRBD1 (6 bases). V shed 2 bases and J shed 7 bases, with 17 bases lying between them. Per germline, CDR1 MNHEY and CDR2 SVGAGI. There are 15 residues in the CDR3. CDR3 sequence: CASSYSQQGYSGYTF. The CDR3 DNA reads as TGTGCCAGCAGTTACAGCCAACAGGGTTACTCTGGCTACACCTTC.

This clonotype was counted only a few times. The chain recombines TRBV12-3 or TRBV12-4 with TRBJ2-3, with D perhaps TRBD1 (6 bases). The CDR3 runs to 14 residues. Between the trimmed V and J ends, which lost 8 bases and 1 base, there was a span of 13 bases. The CDR3 coding sequence is TGTGCCAGCGGCTTGGGACACGGCACAGATACGCAGTATTTT. Encoded protein: CASGLGHGTDTQYF.

The chain has TRBV28 and TRBJ1-2, with D possibly being TRBD1 (6 bases). CDR1 is MDHEN, CDR2 SYDVKM, per germline. This CDR3 spans 19 amino acids. Between the trimmed V and J ends, which lost 7 bases and 3 bases, there was a span of 30 bases. CDR3 region: CASNDINPLGAGADYGYTF. In DNA, the CDR3 is TGTGCCAGCAACGATATTAACCCCTTGGGGGCAGGGGCGGACTATGGCTACACCTTC.

In this sample, this clonotype turned up once. This rearrangement joins TRBV28 to TRBJ1-2, with 8 bases aligning to TRBD1. CDR3 length: 15 amino acids. CDR1 and CDR2 from the germline V gene are MDHEN and SYDVKM. Unmatched junction bases numbered 14, after V lost 5 bases and J lost 9 bases. CDR3: CASSRTSHDRGSYTF. CDR3 coding DNA: TGTGCCAGCAGTCGCACCTCGCACGACAGGGGAAGCTACACCTTC.

This clonotype came up a few times. V usage is TRBV20-1 and J usage is TRBJ2-5; D remains unclear. Germline V lookup: CDR1 DFQATT, CDR2 SNEGSKA (reference sequence). The CDR3 is 12 residues long. V lost 4 bases, J lost 5 bases, and 11 bases lay in between. CDR3 sequence (DNA): TGCAGTGCTATAAACCGTAAGGAGACCCAGTACTTC. It codes for CSAINRKETQYF.

The chain recombines TRBV14 with TRBJ2-7; 7 nucleotides agree with TRBD1. Germline CDR1 and CDR2: SGHDN and FVKESK. Germline trimming cut 5 bases from V and 1 base from J; bases unmatched to any gene: 11. The CDR3 extends over 16 amino acids. The CDR3 protein is CASSKKAGTVSYEQYF. DNA of the CDR3: TGTGCCAGCAGCAAAAAGGCCGGGACAGTATCCTACGAGCAGTACTTC.

The V call is TRBV20-1, the J call TRBJ2-1, with D uncertain. Between the trimmed V and J ends, which lost 5 bases and 0 bases, there was a span of 8 bases. CDR3 length equals 13 residues. Germline CDR1 DFQATT, CDR2 SNEGSKA (reference sequence). CDR3 in DNA: TGCAGTGCTTTCGACGACTCCTACAATGAGCAGTTCTTC. Its protein product is CSAFDDSYNEQFF.

The V call is TRBV28, the J call TRBJ2-7; D may match TRBD1 or TRBD2 (5 bases each). Germline CDR1 is MDHEN and CDR2 is SYDVKM. The CDR3 totals 14 residues. Trimming removed 6 bases at V and 4 bases at J, with 16 bases between. The CDR3, as DNA: TGTGCCAGCAGACCACCCGGGACCCTATACGAGCAGTACTTC. Protein: CASRPPGTLYEQYF.

This clonotype has just a few counts. This rearrangement joins TRBV20-1 to TRBJ2-1; 8 bases are shared with TRBD1. CDR3 size: 14 residues. Germline V gene lookup returns CDR1 DFQATT and CDR2 SNEGSKA (reference sequence). After removal of 6 bases from V and 1 base from J, the junction contained 5 bases not matched to a gene. The CDR3 DNA is TGCAGTGCCCCTGGACAGGGTTCCTACAATGAGCAGTTCTTC. Translated: CSAPGQGSYNEQFF.

J is TRBJ2-1 and V is TRBV28; TRBD1 matches 9 bases. The junction had 16 bases not matched to a gene; V was cut back by 3 bases and J by 10 bases. The CDR3 spans 17 residues. The germline gives CDR1 MDHEN, CDR2 SYDVKM. The CDR3: CASSFTGWGQGPREQFF. CDR3 DNA: TGTGCCAGCAGTTTCACCGGATGGGGACAGGGCCCCAGGGAGCAGTTCTTC.

The chain has TRBV24-1 and TRBJ1-2; D remains ambiguous. V was trimmed by 1 base and J by 5 bases, leaving 10 bases between them. Germline CDR1 reads KGHDR; CDR2 reads SFDVKD. The CDR3 contains 14 residues. CDR3 coding DNA: TGTGCCACCAGTGATTTTGGGGATCAGTATGGCTACACCTTC. It encodes CATSDFGDQYGYTF.

The chain recombines TRBV19 with TRBJ2-6, with D possibly called TRBD1 or TRBD2 (6 bases each). Looked up from germline, CDR1 is LNHDA and CDR2 is SQIVND (reference sequence). Trimming pared 5 bases from V and 0 bases from J, leaving 14 bases between. This CDR3 is built from 17 residues. The CDR3 coding sequence is TGTGCCAGTAGTTGGCAGGGGACTGCCTCTGGGGCCAACGTCCTGACTTTC. This sequence encodes CASSWQGTASGANVLTF. Based on the CDR3 plus reference TRBV19 and TRBJ2-6, the full variable domain is DGGITQSPKYLFRKEGQNVTLSCEQNLNHDAMYWYRQDPGQGLRLIYYSQIVNDFQKGDIAEGYSVSREKKESFPLTVTSAQKNPTAFYLCASSWQGTASGANVLTFGAGSRLTVL.

V gene TRBV29-1 combines with J gene TRBJ2-2; 13 bases are a match to TRBD2. Germline CDR1 reads SQVTM; CDR2 reads ANQGSEA. This CDR3 has 14 residues. The J segment lost 4 bases and the V segment lost 7 bases, leaving 3 bases of the junction unmatched. Here the CDR3 DNA reads TGCAGCGGGAGGACTAGCGGGAGCACCGGGGAGCTGTTTTTT. Protein product: CSGRTSGSTGELFF.

Ten or more counts support this clonotype. The DNA of the CDR3 is TGTGCCAGCAGCAACCGGGACAGGGGGCGTCGGTACTTC. Translating it yields CASSNRDRGRRYF. This chain links TRBV3-1 with TRBJ2-4; 12 bases align to TRBD1. The V segment lost 5 bases and the J segment 15 bases; nucleotides outside the gene matches: 8. This CDR3 has 13 amino acids. Germline V lookup: CDR1 LGHDT, CDR2 YNNKEL (reference sequence).

The rearrangement uses TRBV4-2 and TRBJ2-5; D ambiguous. The germline V and J ends were trimmed by 4 bases and 2 bases, with 11 bases remaining between them. This CDR3 spans 14 amino acids. The V gene's germline CDR1 is LGHNA and CDR2 YNFKEQ. DNA of the CDR3: TGTGCCAGCAGCCCCCGTCTACTTCAAGAGACCCAGTACTTC. It encodes CASSPRLLQETQYF.

The chain recombines TRBV20-1 with TRBJ2-5, with D possibly being TRBD1 or TRBD2 (5 bases each). The CDR3 is made up of 14 amino acids. The germline V gene has CDR1 DFQATT and CDR2 SNEGSKA (reference sequence). V was pared by 4 bases and J by 2 bases, with 14 bases between. The CDR3 is CSAIGRDGQETQYF. The CDR3 bases are TGCAGTGCTATAGGCCGGGACGGGCAAGAGACCCAGTACTTC.

This clonotype was seen more than once but under ten times. J is TRBJ2-5 and V is TRBV7-8; no clear D gene. The CDR3 runs 14 residues. The V gene lost 1 base and the J gene lost 2 bases, with 8 bases spanning the gap. Germline-derived CDR1 and CDR2 are SGHVS and FQNEAQ. The CDR3 is CASSLVEVQETQYF. In DNA, the CDR3 is TGTGCCAGCAGCTTAGTAGAAGTTCAAGAGACCCAGTACTTC.

This clonotype has more than one count but fewer than ten. V is TRBV28 and J is TRBJ2-3; the D gene is possibly TRBD2 (5 bases). There are 11 residues in the CDR3. Germline loops: CDR1 MDHEN, CDR2 SYDVKM. Trimming cost V 10 bases and J 2 bases, with 7 bases left between them. DNA of the CDR3: TGTGCCACGCGGGTCACAGATACGCAGTATTTT. Translating gives CATRVTDTQYF.

The CDR3 DNA follows: TGCAGCGCTGTGAGGGGGGACTCCTACGAGCAGTACTTC. Encoded protein: CSAVRGDSYEQYF. The chain uses TRBV29-1 and TRBJ2-7, with D tentatively TRBD1 or TRBD2 (6 bases each). V was clipped by 7 bases and J by 0 bases, with 13 bases between them. This CDR3 comprises 13 residues. Germline V gene sequence: CDR1 SQVTM, CDR2 ANQGSEA.

In this sample, this clonotype turned up a few times. V gene TRBV27 combines with J gene TRBJ2-1, with no clear D. The germline CDR1 and CDR2 sequences are MNHEY and SMNVEV (reference sequence). The V end was cut by 2 bases, the J end by 6 bases, with 5 bases between. The CDR3 is made up of 12 amino acids. The CDR3 region has the DNA TGTGCCAGCAGTTTAGGACCCAATGAGCAGTTCTTC. Protein sequence: CASSLGPNEQFF.

The chain carries TRBV18 and TRBJ2-1; TRBD1 might be the D (5 bases). The CDR3 covers 13 residues. The germline V and J ends were trimmed by 2 bases and 9 bases, with 11 bases remaining between them. Germline CDR1 KGHSH, CDR2 LQKENI. The CDR3 nucleotides are TGTGCCAGCTCACCATACCCAGACAGTGAGCAGTTCTTC. Translated: CASSPYPDSEQFF.

The chain carries TRBV7-9 and TRBJ2-4; D ambiguous. Trimming cost V 5 bases and J 4 bases, with 15 bases left between them. Germline CDR1 is SEHNR and CDR2 is FQNEAQ (reference sequence). This CDR3 region has 15 residues. CDR3 region: CASSNTSTIKNIQYF. The CDR3 coding sequence is TGTGCCAGCAGCAATACGTCGACAATTAAAAACATTCAGTACTTC.

The chain combines TRBV20-1 with TRBJ2-5; D may be TRBD1 (8 bases). The J call could be wrong; TRBJ2-7 is a better fit for the DNA end. The CDR3 extends over 14 amino acids. Looked up from germline, CDR1 is DFQATT and CDR2 is SNEGSKA (reference sequence). CDR3 bases: TGCAGTGCTAAGACAGGGGCGGGAGCAGGCGAGCAGTACTTC. Translating gives CSAKTGAGAGEQYF.

The rearrangement links TRBV12-3 or TRBV12-4 to TRBJ2-7; 8 nucleotides line up with TRBD2. Trimming took 6 bases from V and 3 from J; bases not matched to a gene: 10. CDR3 length equals 15 residues. The CDR3 here is CASSKKRETHYEQYF. The CDR3, as DNA: TGTGCCAGCAGCAAGAAGCGGGAGACGCACTACGAGCAGTACTTC.

This clonotype was seen more than once but under ten times. The V and J genes are TRBV3-1 and TRBJ2-7, with D perhaps being TRBD1 or TRBD2 (5 bases each). This CDR3 region has 14 residues. CDR1 is LGHDT and CDR2 is YNNKEL in the germline V gene (reference sequence). V was trimmed by 6 bases and J by 2 bases, leaving 14 bases between them. CDR3 coding DNA: TGTGCCAGCAGTCTTAACACGGGACCCTACGAGCAGTACTTC. Its translation is CASSLNTGPYEQYF.

This clonotype was detected only a few times. This sequence joins TRBV2 and TRBJ2-4, with TRBD2 as a possible D gene (5 bases). V was pared by 3 bases and J by 3 bases, with 18 bases between. The germline V gene encodes CDR1 SNHLY and CDR2 FYNNEI. This CDR3 is built from 17 residues. The chain's CDR3 is CASSDRNVATIKNIQYF. The CDR3, as DNA: TGTGCCAGCAGTGATAGGAATGTAGCGACTATCAAAAACATTCAGTACTTC. The entire variable domain, with the rest obtained from reference TRBV2 and TRBJ2-4, is as follows: EPEVTQTPSHQVTQMGQEVILRCVPISNHLYFYWYRQILGQKVEFLVSFYNNEISEKSEIFDDQFSVERPDGSNFTLKIRSTKLEDSAMYFCASSDRNVATIKNIQYFGAGTRLSVL.

The chain recombines TRBV7-9 with TRBJ2-4; 8 nucleotides match TRBD2. The J call is in doubt because the DNA end fits TRBJ2-5 better. The CDR3 runs to 16 residues. Germline V lookup: CDR1 SEHNR, CDR2 FQNEAQ (reference sequence). The CDR3 loop is CASTLRTSINRETQYF. CDR3 nucleotide sequence: TGTGCCAGCACTCTCAGGACTAGCATAAACCGGGAGACCCAGTACTTC.